This T cell receptor beta chain was sequenced for a study of neoadjuvant anti-PD-1 for oral cavity cancer. The overall study: Before surgery, most patients got three to four biweekly 3 mg/kg nivolumab doses. Overall study results and limits: TCR analyses covered only a few patients per response group.

This CDR3 is 16 amino acids long. In germline, CDR1 is SGHTA, CDR2 FQGNSA. V was cut by 1 base and J by 1 base, with 14 bases left in between. Regarding this clone: The antigen remains unidentified.

The assay was immunoSEQ multiplex PCR, and TCRdb's table has in-frame clones only and misses some. This table has about 72,000 clones, 70% to 90% appearing once. As to time point: after neoadjuvant nivolumab, at surgical resection. The rearrangement links TRBV7-2 to TRBJ2-7, with D possibly being TRBD2 (6 bases). The TCR originated in a person aged 35-79 years with oral cavity squamous cell carcinoma. The sample here was PBMCs, taken after nivolumab (anti-PD-1) treatment. The DNA of the CDR3 is TGTGCCAGCAGCTTAGGGGGGGTAGACCCTTCCTACGAGCAGTACTTC. The encoded protein is CASSLGGVDPSYEQYF. Full variable domain (outside the CDR3, taken from reference TRBV7-2 and TRBJ2-7): GAGVSQSPSNKVTEKGKDVELRCDPISGHTALYWYRQSLGQGLEFLIYFQGNSAPDKSGLPSDRFSAERTGGSVSTLTIQRTQQEDSAVYLCASSLGGVDPSYEQYFGPGTRLTVT.